The TCR beta chain under discussion was sequenced for a study of shared clonotypes between healthy human individuals. As regards this clone: Its antigen is currently unknown.

General observations from the study: Memory subsets generally showed smaller estimated richness than naive subsets did. Among a handful of donors, approximately 5% of naive CD4 clonotypes were found in common.

Healthy adults negative for HIV, lacking recent acute infections or vaccinations, served as donors. The genomic DNA of each subset was split evenly across several immunoSEQ plates. Some clones are missing from TCRdb's copy, which holds only in-frame ones; the method was immunoSEQ multiplex PCR. Among more than 900,000 clones listed, 78% were seen once. Germline V gene sequence: CDR1 ENHRY, CDR2 SYGVKD. Trimming removed 0 bases at V and 5 bases at J, with 8 bases between. The length of the CDR3 is 13 residues. This chain connects TRBV10-3 to TRBJ2-7; D is unclear. Sequencing was done on a sample of memory CD4+ T cells from PBMCs. Subset: CD45RA-negative fraction. The receptor was derived from a man aged 18 to 29 in good health. Some clones in this sample may be carry-over from other donors' samples. The CDR3 nucleotides are TGTGCCATCAGTGAGTCGATAAAGAACGAGCAGTACTTC. Translation gives CAISESIKNEQYF.